The rows below give T cell receptor beta chains drawn from one sample of a study of cytomegalovirus exposure and HLA in healthy donors. Repertoires were generated with immunoSEQ multiplex PCR, while TCRdb's copy carries only in-frame clones and drops some. The sample carries 100,000 to 150,000 clones, roughly four fifths recorded once. The specimen was PBMCs. Every receptor here comes from a woman in her 50s in good health and CMV-seronegative. CDR3s include the opening cysteine and the closing phenylalanine or tryptophan. D genes are given only for firm matches. Only part of the rows carry a size: once, few, many, or a class if the clone is expanded.

CDR3nt: TGTGCCAGCTCACCGGGACAGACCTCAACTAATGAAAAACTGTTTTTT
CDR3aa: CASSPGQTSTNEKLFF
d_gene: TRBD1
v_gene: TRBV18
j_gene: TRBJ1-4
abundance: many

CDR3nt: TGTGCCAGCAGCCAAGAACTAGCGGGAGCGGCCGGGGAGCTGTTTTTT
CDR3aa: CASSQELAGAAGELFF
d_gene: TRBD2
v_gene: TRBV4-2
j_gene: TRBJ2-2
abundance: -

CDR3nt: TGTGCCAGCAGCCACAAGACTAGCGGGAGACGGGAGACCCAGTACTTC
CDR3aa: CASSHKTSGRRETQYF
d_gene: TRBD2
v_gene: TRBV14
j_gene: TRBJ2-5
abundance: -

CDR3nt: TGCGCCAGCAGTGAGTCAGGGGGGGGTCAGCCCCAGAATTTT
CDR3aa: CASSESGGGQPQNF
d_gene: -
v_gene: TRBV10-2
j_gene: TRBJ1-5
abundance: -

CDR3nt: TGTGCCAGCAGTGCACGAATAGCAACAGGTTGTGAAGCTTTCTTT
CDR3aa: CASSARIATGCEAFF
d_gene: -
v_gene: TRBV25-1
j_gene: TRBJ1-1
abundance: -

CDR3nt: TGTGCCAGCAGCCAGCCCTTGGGGGGGCACCACGAGCAGTACTTC
CDR3aa: CASSQPLGGHHEQYF
d_gene: -
v_gene: TRBV4-2
j_gene: TRBJ2-7
abundance: -

CDR3nt: TGTGCCTGGAGTGCATTCAGGTCGGATGAGCAGTTCTTC
CDR3aa: CAWSAFRSDEQFF
d_gene: -
v_gene: TRBV30
j_gene: TRBJ2-1
abundance: -

CDR3nt: TGTGCCTGGACATCCGTCGGGAGGGAGCAGTACTTC
CDR3aa: CAWTSVGREQYF
d_gene: TRBD2
v_gene: TRBV30
j_gene: TRBJ2-7
abundance: -

CDR3nt: TGTGCCAGCAGCCCGGGGGGGAGTTGCGAGCAGTTCTTC
CDR3aa: CASSPGGSCEQFF
d_gene: TRBD2
v_gene: TRBV16
j_gene: TRBJ2-1
abundance: once

CDR3nt: TGTGCCTGGACAGGGAAGGAGACCCAGTACTTC
CDR3aa: CAWTGKETQYF
d_gene: -
v_gene: TRBV30
j_gene: TRBJ2-5
abundance: -

CDR3nt: TGTGCCTGTGGTTGGCAGGGCGGTAGCAATCAGCCCCAGCATTTT
CDR3aa: CACGWQGGSNQPQHF
d_gene: -
v_gene: TRBV30
j_gene: TRBJ1-5
abundance: once

CDR3nt: TGTGCCAGCAGCTTCCCGAGGGGGGGTTCCTACGAGCAGTACTTC
CDR3aa: CASSFPRGGSYEQYF
d_gene: -
v_gene: TRBV28
j_gene: TRBJ2-7
abundance: -

CDR3nt: TGTGCCAGCAGCTTGGTCTGGGGAGCGGGAGGCATCCAAGAGACCCAGTACTTC
CDR3aa: CASSLVWGAGGIQETQYF
d_gene: TRBD2
v_gene: TRBV5-6
j_gene: TRBJ2-5
abundance: -

CDR3nt: TGTGCCAGCACCCCACAGGGAACCTATGGCTACACCTTC
CDR3aa: CASTPQGTYGYTF
d_gene: -
v_gene: TRBV6-1
j_gene: TRBJ1-2
abundance: -

CDR3nt: TGTGCCAGCATACCGGGGGGAGGGAACACTGAAGCTTTCTTT
CDR3aa: CASIPGGGNTEAFF
d_gene: -
v_gene: TRBV27
j_gene: TRBJ1-1
abundance: -

CDR3nt: TGCGCCAGCAGTGTCGCGTCGGGCACTGAAGCTTTCTTT
CDR3aa: CASSVASGTEAFF
d_gene: -
v_gene: TRBV5-1
j_gene: TRBJ1-1
abundance: -

CDR3nt: TGTGCCAGCAGCCCAGGGGTCAATCCGAACACTGAAGCTTTCTTT
CDR3aa: CASSPGVNPNTEAFF
d_gene: -
v_gene: TRBV9
j_gene: TRBJ1-1
abundance: -

CDR3nt: TGTGCCAGCACTCCCGGGACTAGCATAAGTGAGCAGTTCTTC
CDR3aa: CASTPGTSISEQFF
d_gene: TRBD2
v_gene: TRBV27
j_gene: TRBJ2-1
abundance: -

CDR3nt: TGTGCCAGCAGCTTAGGGCAGGGAAGCGAAGCTTTCTTT
CDR3aa: CASSLGQGSEAFF
d_gene: -
v_gene: TRBV7-9
j_gene: TRBJ1-1
abundance: -

CDR3nt: TGTGCCTGGGCGCCCGGGACTAGCGGGCTCCCGAAGGTGGGAGGGGCCAACGTCCTGACTTTC
CDR3aa: CAWAPGTSGLPKVGGANVLTF
d_gene: TRBD2
v_gene: TRBV30
j_gene: TRBJ2-6
abundance: -

CDR3nt: TGTGCCAGCAGCTTAGCACAGGCGAACACTGAAGCTTTCTTT
CDR3aa: CASSLAQANTEAFF
d_gene: -
v_gene: TRBV7-2
j_gene: TRBJ1-1
abundance: -

CDR3nt: TGTGCCACCAGCAGACCCGGGACAGGGGGTCAGCCCCAGCATTTT
CDR3aa: CATSRPGTGGQPQHF
d_gene: TRBD1
v_gene: TRBV15
j_gene: TRBJ1-5
abundance: -

CDR3nt: TGTGCCAGCAGCCAGGCGGGACTCAAAAACACCGGGGAGCTGTTTTTT
CDR3aa: CASSQAGLKNTGELFF
d_gene: -
v_gene: TRBV5-4
j_gene: TRBJ2-2
abundance: -

CDR3nt: TGTGCCAGCAGTCAACAGGGGGCGGGTGAAAAACTGTTTTTT
CDR3aa: CASSQQGAGEKLFF
d_gene: TRBD1
v_gene: TRBV6-5
j_gene: TRBJ1-4
abundance: few

CDR3nt: TGTGCCAGTAGTAGCGACAGGTCCTCCTACGAGCAGTACTTC
CDR3aa: CASSSDRSSYEQYF
d_gene: -
v_gene: TRBV19
j_gene: TRBJ2-7
abundance: once

CDR3nt: TGTGCCAGCAGTTACTCAATAGGGACTCCTCCCGGTGAGCAGTTCTTC
CDR3aa: CASSYSIGTPPGEQFF
d_gene: -
v_gene: TRBV6-5
j_gene: TRBJ2-1
abundance: once